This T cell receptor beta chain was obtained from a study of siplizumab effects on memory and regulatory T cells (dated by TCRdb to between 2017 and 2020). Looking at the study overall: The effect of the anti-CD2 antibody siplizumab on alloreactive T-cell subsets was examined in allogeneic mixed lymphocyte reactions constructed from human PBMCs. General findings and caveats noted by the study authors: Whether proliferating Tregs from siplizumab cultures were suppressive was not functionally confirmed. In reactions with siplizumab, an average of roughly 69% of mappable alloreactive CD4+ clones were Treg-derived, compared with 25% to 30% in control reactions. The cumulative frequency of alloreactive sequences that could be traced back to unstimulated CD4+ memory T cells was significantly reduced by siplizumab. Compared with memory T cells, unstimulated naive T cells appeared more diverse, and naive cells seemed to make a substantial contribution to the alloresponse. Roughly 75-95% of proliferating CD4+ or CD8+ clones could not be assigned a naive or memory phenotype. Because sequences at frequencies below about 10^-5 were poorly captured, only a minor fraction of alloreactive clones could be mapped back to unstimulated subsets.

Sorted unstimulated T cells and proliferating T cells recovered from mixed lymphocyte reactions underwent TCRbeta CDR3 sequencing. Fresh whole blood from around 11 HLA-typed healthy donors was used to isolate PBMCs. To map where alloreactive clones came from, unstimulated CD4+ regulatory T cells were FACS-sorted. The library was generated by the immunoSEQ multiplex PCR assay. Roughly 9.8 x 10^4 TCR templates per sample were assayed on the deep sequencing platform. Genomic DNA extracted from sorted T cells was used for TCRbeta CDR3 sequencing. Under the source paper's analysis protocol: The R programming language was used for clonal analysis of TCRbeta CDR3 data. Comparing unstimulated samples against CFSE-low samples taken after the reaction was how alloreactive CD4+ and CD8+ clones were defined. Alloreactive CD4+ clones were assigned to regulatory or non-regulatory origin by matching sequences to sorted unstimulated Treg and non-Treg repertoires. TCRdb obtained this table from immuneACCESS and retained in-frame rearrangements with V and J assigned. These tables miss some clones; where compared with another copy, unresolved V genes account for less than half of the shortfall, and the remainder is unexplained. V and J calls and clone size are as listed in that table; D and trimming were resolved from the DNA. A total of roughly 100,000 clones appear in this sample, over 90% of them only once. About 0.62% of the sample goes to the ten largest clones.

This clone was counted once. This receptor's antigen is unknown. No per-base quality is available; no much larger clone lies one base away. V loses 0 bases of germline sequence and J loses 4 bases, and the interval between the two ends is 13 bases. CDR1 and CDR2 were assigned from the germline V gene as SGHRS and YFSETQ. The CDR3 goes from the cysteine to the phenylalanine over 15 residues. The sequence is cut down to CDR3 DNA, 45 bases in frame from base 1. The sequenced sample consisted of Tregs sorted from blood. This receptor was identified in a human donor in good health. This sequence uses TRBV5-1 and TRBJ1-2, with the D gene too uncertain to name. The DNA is TGCGCCAGCAGCTTGGGCCGGGATCGGAGCTATGGCTACACCTTC. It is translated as CASSLGRDRSYGYTF. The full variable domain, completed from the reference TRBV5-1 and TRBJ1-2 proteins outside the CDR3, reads KAGVTQTPRYLIKTRGQQVTLSCSPISGHRSVSWYQQTPGQGLQFLFEYFSETQRNKGNFPGRFSGRQFSNSRSEMNVSTLELGDSALYLCASSLGRDRSYGYTFGSGTRLTVV.